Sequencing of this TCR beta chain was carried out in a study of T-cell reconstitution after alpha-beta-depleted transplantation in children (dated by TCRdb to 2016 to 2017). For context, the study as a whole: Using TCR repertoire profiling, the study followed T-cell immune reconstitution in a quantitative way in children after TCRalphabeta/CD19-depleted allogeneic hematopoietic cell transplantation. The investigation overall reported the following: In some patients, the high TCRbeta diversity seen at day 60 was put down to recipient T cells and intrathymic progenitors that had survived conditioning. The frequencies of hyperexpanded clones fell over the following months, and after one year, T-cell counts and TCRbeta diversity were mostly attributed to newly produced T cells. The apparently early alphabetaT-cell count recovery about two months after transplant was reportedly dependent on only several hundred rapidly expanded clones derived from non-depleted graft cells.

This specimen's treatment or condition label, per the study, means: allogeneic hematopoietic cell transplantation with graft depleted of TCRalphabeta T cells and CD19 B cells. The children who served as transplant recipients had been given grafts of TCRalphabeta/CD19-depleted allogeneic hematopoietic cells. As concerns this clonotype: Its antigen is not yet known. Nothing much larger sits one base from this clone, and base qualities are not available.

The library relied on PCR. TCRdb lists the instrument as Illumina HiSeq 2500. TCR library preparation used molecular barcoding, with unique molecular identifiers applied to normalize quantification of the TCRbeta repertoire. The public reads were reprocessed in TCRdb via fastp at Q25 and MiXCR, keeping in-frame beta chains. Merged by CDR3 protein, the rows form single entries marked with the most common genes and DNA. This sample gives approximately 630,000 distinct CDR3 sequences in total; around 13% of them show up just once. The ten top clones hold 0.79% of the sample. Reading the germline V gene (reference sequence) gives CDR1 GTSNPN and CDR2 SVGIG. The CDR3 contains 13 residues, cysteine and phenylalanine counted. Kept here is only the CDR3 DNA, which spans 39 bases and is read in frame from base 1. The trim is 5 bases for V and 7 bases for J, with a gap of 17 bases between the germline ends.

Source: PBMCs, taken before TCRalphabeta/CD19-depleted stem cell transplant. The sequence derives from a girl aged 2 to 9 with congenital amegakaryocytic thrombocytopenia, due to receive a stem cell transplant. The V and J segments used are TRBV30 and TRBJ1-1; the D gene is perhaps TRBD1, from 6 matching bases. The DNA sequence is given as TGTGCCTGGGCACAGGGCCTTCGGGTTGAAGCTTTCTTT. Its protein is CAWAQGLRVEAFF.